The T cell receptor beta chain described here comes from a study of spatial heterogeneity in lung cancer. This clonotype was counted between two and nine times. Trimming removed 2 bases from V and 6 bases from J, with 13 bases in between. There are 15 residues in the CDR3. TCRdb re-derived calls from the 5' RACE reads in MiXCR, one entry per CDR3 protein. This sample has some 13,000 distinct CDR3 sequences, with 3.5% to 4% found just once. Time point meaning: sample taken at primary tumor resection. The donor group consisted of roughly 70 patients who had untreated, early-stage non-small cell lung cancer.

This sequence was found in a male donor with early-stage non-small cell lung cancer. This sample comprised PBMCs, obtained at surgery. V usage is TRBV12-3 or TRBV12-4 and J usage is TRBJ2-2; possibly TRBD1 for D (6 bases). CDR3 bases: TGTGCCAGCAGTTTACAGGGGACCTCTTCCGGGGAGCTGTTTTTT. It codes for CASSLQGTSSGELFF.